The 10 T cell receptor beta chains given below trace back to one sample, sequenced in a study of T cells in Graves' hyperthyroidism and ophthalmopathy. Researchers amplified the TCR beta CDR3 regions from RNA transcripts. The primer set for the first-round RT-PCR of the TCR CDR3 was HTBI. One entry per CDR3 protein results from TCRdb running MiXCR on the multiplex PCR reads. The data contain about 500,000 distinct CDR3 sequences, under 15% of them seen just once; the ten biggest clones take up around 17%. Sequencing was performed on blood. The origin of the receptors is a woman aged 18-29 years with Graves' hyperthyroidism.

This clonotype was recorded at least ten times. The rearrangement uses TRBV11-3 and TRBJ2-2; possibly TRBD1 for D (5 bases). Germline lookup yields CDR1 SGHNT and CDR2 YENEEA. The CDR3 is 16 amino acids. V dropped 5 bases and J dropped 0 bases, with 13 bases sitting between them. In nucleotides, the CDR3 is TGTGCCAGCAGCCCAGGCAGGGATTCGAACACCGGGGAGCTGTTTTTT. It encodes CASSPGRDSNTGELFF.

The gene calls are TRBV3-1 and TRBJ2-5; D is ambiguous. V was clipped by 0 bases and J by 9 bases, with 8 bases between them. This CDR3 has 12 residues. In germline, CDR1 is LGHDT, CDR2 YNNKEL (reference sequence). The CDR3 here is CASSQEGRAQYF. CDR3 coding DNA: TGTGCCAGCAGCCAAGAGGGTAGGGCCCAGTACTTC.

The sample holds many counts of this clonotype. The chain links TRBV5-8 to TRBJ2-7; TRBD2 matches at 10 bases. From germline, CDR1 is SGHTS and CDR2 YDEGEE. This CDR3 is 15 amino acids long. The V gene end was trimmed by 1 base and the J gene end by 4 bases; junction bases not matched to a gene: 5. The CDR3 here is CASSLTSGTWYEQYF. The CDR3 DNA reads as TGTGCCAGCAGCTTGACTAGCGGGACATGGTACGAGCAGTACTTC.

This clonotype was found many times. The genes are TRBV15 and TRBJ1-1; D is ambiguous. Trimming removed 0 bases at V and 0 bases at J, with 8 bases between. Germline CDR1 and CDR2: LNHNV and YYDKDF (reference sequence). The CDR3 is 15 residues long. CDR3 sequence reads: CATSRDVEMNTEAFF. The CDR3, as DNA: TGTGCCACCAGCAGAGATGTGGAAATGAACACTGAAGCTTTCTTT.

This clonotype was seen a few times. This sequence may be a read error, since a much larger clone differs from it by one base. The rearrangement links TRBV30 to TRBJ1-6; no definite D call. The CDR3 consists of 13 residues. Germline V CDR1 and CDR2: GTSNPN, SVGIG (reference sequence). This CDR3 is CAWMSSYSSPLHF. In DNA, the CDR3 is TGTGCCTGGATGAGCTCCTATAGTTCACCCCTCCACTTT.

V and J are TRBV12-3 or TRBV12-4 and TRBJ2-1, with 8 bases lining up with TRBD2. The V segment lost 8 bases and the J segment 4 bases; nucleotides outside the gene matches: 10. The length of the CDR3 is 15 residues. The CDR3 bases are TGTGCCAGCTGGAAAGGGACTAGAATTTACAATGAGCAGTTCTTC. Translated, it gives CASWKGTRIYNEQFF.

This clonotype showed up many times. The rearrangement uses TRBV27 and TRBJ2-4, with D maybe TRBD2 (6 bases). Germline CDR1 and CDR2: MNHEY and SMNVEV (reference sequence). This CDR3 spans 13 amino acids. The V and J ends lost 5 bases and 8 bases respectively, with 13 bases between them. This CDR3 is CASSPPPGDIQYF. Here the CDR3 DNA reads TGTGCCAGCAGTCCCCCCCCGGGGGACATTCAGTACTTC.

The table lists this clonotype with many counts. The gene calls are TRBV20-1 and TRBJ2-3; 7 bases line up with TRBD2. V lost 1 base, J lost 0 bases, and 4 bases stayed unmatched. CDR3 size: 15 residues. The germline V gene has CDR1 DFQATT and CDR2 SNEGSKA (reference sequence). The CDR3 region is CSARGRGISTDTQYF. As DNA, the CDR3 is TGCAGTGCTAGAGGGCGGGGGATCAGCACAGATACGCAGTATTTT.

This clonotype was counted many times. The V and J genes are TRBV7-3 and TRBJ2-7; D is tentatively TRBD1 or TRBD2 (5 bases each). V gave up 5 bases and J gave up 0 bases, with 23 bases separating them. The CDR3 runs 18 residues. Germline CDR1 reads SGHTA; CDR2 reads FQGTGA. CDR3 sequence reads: CASSPTGTNSPLSYEQYV. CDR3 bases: TGTGCCAGCAGCCCTACCGGGACGAACTCTCCCCTCTCCTACGAGCAGTACGTC.

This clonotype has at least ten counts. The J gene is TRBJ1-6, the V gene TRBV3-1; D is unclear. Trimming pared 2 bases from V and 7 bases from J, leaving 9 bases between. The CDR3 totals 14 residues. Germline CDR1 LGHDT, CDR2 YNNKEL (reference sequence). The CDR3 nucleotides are TGTGCCAGCAGCCAATTATCGCCCAATTCACCCCTCCACTTT. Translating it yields CASSQLSPNSPLHF.